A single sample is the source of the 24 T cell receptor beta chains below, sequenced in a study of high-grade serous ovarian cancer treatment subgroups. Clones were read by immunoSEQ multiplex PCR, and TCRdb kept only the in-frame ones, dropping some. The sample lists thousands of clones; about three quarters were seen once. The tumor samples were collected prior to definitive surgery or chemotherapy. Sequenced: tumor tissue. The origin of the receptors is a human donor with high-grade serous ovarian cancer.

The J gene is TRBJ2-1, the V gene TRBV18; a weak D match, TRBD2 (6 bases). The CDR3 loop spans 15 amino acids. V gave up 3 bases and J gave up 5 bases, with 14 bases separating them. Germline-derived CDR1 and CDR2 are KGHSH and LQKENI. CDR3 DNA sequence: TGTGCCAGCTCACCTTCTCCGGGAGTTAACAATGAGCAGTTCTTC. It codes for CASSPSPGVNNEQFF.

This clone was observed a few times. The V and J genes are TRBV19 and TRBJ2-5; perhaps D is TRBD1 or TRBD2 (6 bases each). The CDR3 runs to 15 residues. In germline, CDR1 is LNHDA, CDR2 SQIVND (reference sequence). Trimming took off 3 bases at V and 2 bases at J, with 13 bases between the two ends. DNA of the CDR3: TGTGCCAGTAGTATGACCACGGGGGCGCAAGAGACCCAGTACTTC. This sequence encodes CASSMTTGAQETQYF.

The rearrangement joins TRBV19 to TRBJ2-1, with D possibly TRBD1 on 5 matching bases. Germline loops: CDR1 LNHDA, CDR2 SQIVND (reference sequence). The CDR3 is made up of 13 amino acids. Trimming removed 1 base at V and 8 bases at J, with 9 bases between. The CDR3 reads CASSIGTGDEQFF. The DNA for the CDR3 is TGTGCCAGTAGTATAGGTACAGGTGATGAGCAGTTCTTC.

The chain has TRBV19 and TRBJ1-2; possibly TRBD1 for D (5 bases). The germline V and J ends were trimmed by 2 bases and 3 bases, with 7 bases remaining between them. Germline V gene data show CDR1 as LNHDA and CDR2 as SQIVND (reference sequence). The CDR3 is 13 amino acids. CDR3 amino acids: CASSIRTYYGYTF. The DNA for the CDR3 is TGTGCCAGTAGTATAAGGACATACTATGGCTACACCTTC.

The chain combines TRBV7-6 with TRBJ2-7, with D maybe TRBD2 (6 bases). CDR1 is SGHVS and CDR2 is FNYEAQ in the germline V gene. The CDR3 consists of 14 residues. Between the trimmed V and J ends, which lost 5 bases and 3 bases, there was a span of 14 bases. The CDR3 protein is CASSIGTPYYEQYF. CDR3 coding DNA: TGTGCCAGCAGCATCGGGACTCCCTACTACGAGCAGTACTTC. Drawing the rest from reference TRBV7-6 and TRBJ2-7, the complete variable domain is GAGVSQSPRYKVTKRGQDVALRCDPISGHVSLYWYRQALGQGPEFLTYFNYEAQQDKSGLPNDRFSAERPEGSISTLTIQRTEQRDSAMYRCASSIGTPYYEQYFGPGTRLTVT.

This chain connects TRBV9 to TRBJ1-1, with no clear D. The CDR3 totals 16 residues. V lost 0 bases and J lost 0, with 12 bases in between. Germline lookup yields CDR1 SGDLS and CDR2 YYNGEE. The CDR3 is CASSVGDNLVNTEAFF. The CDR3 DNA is TGTGCCAGCAGCGTAGGGGATAATCTCGTGAACACTGAAGCTTTCTTT. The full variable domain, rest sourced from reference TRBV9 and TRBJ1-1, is DSGVTQTPKHLITATGQRVTLRCSPRSGDLSVYWYQQSLDQGLQFLIQYYNGEERAKGNILERFSAQQFPDLHSELNLSSLELGDSALYFCASSVGDNLVNTEAFFGQGTRLTVV.

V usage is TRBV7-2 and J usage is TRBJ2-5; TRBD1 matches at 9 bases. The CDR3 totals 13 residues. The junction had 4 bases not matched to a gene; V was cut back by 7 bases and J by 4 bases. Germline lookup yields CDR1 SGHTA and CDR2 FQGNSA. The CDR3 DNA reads TGTGCCAGCACCGGACAGGGGAGAGAGACCCAGTACTTC. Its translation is CASTGQGRETQYF.

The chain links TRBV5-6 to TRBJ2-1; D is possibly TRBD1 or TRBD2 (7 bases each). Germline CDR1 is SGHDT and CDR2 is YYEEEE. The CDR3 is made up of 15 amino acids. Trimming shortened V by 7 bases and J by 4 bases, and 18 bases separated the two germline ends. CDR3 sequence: CASSGRGRGYNEQFF. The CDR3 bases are TGTGCCAGCTCAGGGAGGGGGCGTGGATACAATGAGCAGTTCTTC.

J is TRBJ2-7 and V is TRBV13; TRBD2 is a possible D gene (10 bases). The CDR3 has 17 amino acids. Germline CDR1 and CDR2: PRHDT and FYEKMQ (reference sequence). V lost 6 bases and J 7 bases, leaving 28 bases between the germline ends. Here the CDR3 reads CASSFLGQGSAGGEQYF. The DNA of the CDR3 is TGTGCCAGCAGTTTCCTGGGACAGGGTTCAGCGGGAGGGGAGCAGTACTTC.

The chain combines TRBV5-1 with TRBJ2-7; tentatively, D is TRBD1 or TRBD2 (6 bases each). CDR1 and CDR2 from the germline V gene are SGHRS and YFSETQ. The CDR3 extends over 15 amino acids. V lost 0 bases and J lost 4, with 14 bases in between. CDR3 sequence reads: CASSLGGATLYEQYF. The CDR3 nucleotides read TGCGCCAGCAGCTTGGGGGGGGCTACTTTGTACGAGCAGTACTTC.

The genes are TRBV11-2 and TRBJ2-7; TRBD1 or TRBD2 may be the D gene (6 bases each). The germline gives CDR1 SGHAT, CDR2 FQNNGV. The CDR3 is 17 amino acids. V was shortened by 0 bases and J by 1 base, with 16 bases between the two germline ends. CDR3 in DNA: TGTGCCAGCAGCTTAGATTTTTGGAGGGGGGAGTCCTACGAGCAGTACTTC. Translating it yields CASSLDFWRGESYEQYF.

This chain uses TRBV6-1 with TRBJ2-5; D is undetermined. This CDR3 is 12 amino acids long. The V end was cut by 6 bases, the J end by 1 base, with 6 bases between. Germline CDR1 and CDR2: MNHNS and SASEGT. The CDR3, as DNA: TGTGCCAGCAGCCCCACCCAAGAGACCCAGTACTTC. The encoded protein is CASSPTQETQYF.

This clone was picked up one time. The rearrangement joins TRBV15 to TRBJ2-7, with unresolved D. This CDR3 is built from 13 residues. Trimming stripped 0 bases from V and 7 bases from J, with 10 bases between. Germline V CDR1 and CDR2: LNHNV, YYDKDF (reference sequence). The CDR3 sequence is CATSRDPAREQYF. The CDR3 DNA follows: TGTGCCACCAGCAGAGACCCAGCTCGTGAGCAGTACTTC.

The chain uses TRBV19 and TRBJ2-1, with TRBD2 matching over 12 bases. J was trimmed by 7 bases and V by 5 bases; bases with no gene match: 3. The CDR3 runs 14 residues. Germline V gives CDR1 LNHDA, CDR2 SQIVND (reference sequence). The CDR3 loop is CASSPGLAGNEQFF. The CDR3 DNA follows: TGTGCCAGTAGTCCGGGACTAGCGGGTAATGAGCAGTTCTTC.

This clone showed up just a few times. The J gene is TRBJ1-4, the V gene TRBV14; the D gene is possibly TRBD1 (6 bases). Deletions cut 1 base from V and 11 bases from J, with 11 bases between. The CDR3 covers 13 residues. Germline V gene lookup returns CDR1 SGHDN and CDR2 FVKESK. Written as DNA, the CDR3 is TGTGCCAGCAGCCAAGTACAGGGAACGAAACTGTTTTTT. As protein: CASSQVQGTKLFF.

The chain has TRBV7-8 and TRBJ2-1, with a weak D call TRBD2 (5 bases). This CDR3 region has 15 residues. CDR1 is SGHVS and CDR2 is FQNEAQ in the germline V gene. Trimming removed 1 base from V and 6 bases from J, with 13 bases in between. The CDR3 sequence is CASSLGGSGFNEQFF. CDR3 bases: TGTGCCAGCAGCTTAGGAGGGTCGGGGTTCAATGAGCAGTTCTTC. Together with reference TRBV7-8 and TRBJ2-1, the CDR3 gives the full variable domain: GAGVSQSPRYKVAKRGQDVALRCDPISGHVSLFWYQQALGQGPEFLTYFQNEAQLDKSGLPSDRFFAERPEGSVSTLKIQRTQQEDSAVYLCASSLGGSGFNEQFFGPGTRLTVL.

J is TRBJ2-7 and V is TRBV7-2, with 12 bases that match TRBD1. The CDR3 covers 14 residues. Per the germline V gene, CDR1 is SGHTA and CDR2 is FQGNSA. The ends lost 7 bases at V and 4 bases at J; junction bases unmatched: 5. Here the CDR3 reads CASTRDRGLYEQYF. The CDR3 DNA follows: TGTGCCAGCACCCGGGACAGGGGGCTTTACGAGCAGTACTTC.

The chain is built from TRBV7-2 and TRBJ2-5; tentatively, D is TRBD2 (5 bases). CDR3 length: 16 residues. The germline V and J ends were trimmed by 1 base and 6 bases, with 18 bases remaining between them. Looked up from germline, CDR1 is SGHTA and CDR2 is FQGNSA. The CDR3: CASSLDWRAAEKTQYF. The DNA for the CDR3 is TGTGCCAGCAGCTTAGATTGGCGGGCAGCGGAAAAGACCCAGTACTTC.

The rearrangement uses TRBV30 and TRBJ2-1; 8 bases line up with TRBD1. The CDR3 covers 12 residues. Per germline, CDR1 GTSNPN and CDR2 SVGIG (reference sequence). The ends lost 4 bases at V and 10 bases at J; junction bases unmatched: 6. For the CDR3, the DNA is TGTGCCTGGAAACCCAGGGGGCAAGAGCAGTTCTTC. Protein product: CAWKPRGQEQFF.

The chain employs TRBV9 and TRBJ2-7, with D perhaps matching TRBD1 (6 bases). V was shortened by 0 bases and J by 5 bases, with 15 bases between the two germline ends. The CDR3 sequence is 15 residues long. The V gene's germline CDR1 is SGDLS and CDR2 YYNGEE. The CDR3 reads CASSVAGQGIHEQYF. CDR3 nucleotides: TGTGCCAGCAGCGTAGCAGGGCAGGGGATCCACGAGCAGTACTTC. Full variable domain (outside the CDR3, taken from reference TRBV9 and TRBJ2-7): DSGVTQTPKHLITATGQRVTLRCSPRSGDLSVYWYQQSLDQGLQFLIQYYNGEERAKGNILERFSAQQFPDLHSELNLSSLELGDSALYFCASSVAGQGIHEQYFGPGTRLTVT.

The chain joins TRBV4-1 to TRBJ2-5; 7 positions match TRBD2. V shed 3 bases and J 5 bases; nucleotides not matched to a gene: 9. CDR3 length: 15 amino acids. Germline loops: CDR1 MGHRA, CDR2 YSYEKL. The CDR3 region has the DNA TGCGCCAGCAGCCAGGGAACTAGCGTCTGGGAGACCCAGTACTTC. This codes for CASSQGTSVWETQYF.

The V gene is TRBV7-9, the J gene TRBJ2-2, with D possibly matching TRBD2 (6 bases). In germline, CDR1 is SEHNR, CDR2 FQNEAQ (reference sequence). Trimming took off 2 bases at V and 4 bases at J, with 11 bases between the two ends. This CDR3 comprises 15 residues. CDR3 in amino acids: CASSLSGEVTGELFF. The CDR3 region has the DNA TGTGCCAGCAGCTTATCCGGGGAGGTCACCGGGGAGCTGTTTTTT.

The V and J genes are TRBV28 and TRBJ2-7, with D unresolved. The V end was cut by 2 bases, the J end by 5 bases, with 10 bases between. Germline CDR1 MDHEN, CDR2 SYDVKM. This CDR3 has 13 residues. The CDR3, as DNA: TGTGCCAGCAGTTTAGCCAGTGACGACGAGCAGTACTTC. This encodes CASSLASDDEQYF.

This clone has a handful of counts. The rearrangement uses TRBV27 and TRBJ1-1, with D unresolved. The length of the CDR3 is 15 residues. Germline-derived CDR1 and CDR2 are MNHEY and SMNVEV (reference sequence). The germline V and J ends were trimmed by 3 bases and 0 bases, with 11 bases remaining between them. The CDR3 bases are TGTGCCAGCAGTTTGGAAGGTGGGATGAACACTGAAGCTTTCTTT. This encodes CASSLEGGMNTEAFF.